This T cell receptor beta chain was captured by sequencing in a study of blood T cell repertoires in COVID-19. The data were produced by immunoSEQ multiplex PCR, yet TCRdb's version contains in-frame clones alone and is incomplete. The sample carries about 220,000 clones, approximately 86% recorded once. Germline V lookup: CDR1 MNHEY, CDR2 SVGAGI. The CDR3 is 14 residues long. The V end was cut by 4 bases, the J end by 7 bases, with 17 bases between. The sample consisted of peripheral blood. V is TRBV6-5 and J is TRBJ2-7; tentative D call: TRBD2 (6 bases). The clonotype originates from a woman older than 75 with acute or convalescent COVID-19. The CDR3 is CASSSGASGGEQYF. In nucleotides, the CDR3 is TGTGCCAGCAGTTCCGGGGCGTCCGGGGGTGAGCAGTACTTC.